This T cell receptor beta chain was found in a study of shared clonotypes between healthy human individuals. Study results and caveats: Richness estimates generally favored naive over memory subsets.

Trimming took 0 bases from V and 6 from J; bases not matched to a gene: 3. CDR3 length: 14 residues. Germline assignment: CDR1 MNHNS and CDR2 SASEGT. Splitting of CD4+ cells produced CD45RA+ naive and CD45RA-negative memory subsets. When replicate PCRs were run on sorted subsets, they used about 200 ng DNA, tens of thousands of T cell genomes. Generated by immunoSEQ multiplex PCR, the TCRdb table keeps only in-frame clones and is missing some. The repertoire consists of over a million clones, with 75% to 85% occurring once and the leading ten covering 0.55% to 0.7%. Worth noting for this clone: Its target is not known.

The source of this sequence is a young man in good health. Some clones in this sample may be carry-over from other donors' samples. The chain carries TRBV6-1 and TRBJ2-7, with TRBD1 matching 9 bases. Sequenced material: memory CD4+ T cells from PBMCs. This sample's subset: CD45RA-negative fraction. In nucleotides, the CDR3 is TGTGCCAGCAGTGAAGCGGGACAGGGTACCGAGCAGTACTTC. This encodes CASSEAGQGTEQYF.